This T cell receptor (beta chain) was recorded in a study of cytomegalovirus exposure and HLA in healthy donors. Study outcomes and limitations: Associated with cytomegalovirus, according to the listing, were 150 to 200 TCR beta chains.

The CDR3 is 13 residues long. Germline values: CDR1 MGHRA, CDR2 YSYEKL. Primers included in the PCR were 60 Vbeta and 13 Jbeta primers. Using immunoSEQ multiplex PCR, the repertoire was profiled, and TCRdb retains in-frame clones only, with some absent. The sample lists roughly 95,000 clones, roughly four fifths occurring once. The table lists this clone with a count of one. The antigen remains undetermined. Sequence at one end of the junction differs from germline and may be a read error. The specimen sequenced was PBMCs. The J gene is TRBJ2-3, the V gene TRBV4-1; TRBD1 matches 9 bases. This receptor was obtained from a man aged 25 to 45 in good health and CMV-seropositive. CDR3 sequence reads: CAGSQGTGTGKNF. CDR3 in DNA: TGCGCCGGCAGCCAAGGGACCGGGACAGGGAAAAATTTT.